This TCR beta chain was sequenced for a study of CD8 T cells in ankylosing spondylitis. Comments on this clonotype: Its antigen is still unknown.

For TCR beta, libraries came from quantitative 5'-RACE with molecular barcodes. TCRdb reprocessed the 5' RACE reads with MiXCR, giving one entry per CDR3 protein. This repertoire shows 700,000 to 1,000,000 distinct CDR3 sequences, 12% found once; its top ten account for roughly 0.51%. Whole-study findings and limits: As reported, disease-linked clones showed significant enrichment in matched ankylosing spondylitis synovial fluid. Within ankylosing spondylitis blood, a TCR beta motif made up of seven to nine highly homologous variants appeared to be characteristic.

This clonotype was obtained from a male donor with ankylosing spondylitis. Material for sequencing was blood, either unsorted or a sorted T cell fraction (not recorded which).

The CDR3 here is CASSLAVALGYEQYF. The CDR3, as DNA: TGTGCCAGCAGCTTGGCCGTGGCCCTTGGTTACGAGCAGTACTTC. The genes are TRBV5-6 and TRBJ2-7; no clear D. The length of the CDR3 is 15 residues. The germline V and J ends were trimmed by 0 bases and 4 bases, with 14 bases remaining between them. Per germline, CDR1 SGHDT and CDR2 YYEEEE.